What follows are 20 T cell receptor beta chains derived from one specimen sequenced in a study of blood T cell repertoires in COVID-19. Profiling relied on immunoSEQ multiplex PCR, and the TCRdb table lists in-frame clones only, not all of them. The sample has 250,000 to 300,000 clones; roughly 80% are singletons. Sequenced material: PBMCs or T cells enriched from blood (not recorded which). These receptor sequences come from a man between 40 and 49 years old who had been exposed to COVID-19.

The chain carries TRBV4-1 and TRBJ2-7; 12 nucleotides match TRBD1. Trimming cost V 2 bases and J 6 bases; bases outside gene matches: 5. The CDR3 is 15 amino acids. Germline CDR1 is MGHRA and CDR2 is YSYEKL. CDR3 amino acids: CASSQQGQGAIEQYF. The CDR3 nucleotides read TGCGCCAGCAGCCAACAGGGACAGGGGGCTATCGAGCAGTACTTC.

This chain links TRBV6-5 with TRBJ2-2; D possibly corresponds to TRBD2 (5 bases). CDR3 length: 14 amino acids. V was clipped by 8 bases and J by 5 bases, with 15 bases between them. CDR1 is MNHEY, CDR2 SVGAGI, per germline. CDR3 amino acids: CASRKPSGTGELFF. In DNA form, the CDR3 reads TGTGCCAGCCGTAAACCCAGCGGAACCGGGGAGCTGTTTTTT.

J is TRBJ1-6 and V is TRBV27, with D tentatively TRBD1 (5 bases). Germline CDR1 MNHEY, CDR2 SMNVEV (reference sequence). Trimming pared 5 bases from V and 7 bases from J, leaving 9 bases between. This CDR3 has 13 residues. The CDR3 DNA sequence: TGTGCCAGCAGTCGAGACAGAAATTCACCCCTCCACTTT. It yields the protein CASSRDRNSPLHF.

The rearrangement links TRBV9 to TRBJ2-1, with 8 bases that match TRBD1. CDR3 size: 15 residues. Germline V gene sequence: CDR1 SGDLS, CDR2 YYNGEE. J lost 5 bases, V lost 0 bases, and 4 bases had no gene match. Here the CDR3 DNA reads TGTGCCAGCAGCGTAGCAGGGGGCGGAAACAATGAGCAGTTCTTC. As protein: CASSVAGGGNNEQFF.

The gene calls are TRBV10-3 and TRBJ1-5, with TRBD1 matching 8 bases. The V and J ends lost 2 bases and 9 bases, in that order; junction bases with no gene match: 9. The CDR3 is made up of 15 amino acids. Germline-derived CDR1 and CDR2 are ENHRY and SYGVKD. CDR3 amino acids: CAISEGTGEFGPQHF. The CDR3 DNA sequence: TGTGCCATCAGTGAGGGGACAGGCGAATTTGGGCCCCAGCATTTT.

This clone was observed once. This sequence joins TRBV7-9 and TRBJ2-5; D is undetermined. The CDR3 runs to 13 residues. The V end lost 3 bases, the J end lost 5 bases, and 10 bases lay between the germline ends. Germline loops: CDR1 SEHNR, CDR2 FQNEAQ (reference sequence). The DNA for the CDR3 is TGTGCCAGCAGCTTCACGGGTTTGGAGACCCAGTACTTC. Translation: CASSFTGLETQYF.

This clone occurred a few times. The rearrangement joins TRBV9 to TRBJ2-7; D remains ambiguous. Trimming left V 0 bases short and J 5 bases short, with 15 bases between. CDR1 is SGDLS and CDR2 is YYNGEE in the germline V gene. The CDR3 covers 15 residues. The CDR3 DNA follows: TGTGCCAGCAGCGTAGGTGAGCCCCTATACGACGAGCAGTACTTC. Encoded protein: CASSVGEPLYDEQYF.

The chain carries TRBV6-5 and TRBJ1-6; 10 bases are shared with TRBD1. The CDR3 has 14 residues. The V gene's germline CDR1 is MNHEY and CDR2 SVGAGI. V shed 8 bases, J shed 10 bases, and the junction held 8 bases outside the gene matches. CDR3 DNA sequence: TGTGCCAGCGGCGACGGGACAGGGGTGTCACCCCTCCACTTT. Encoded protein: CASGDGTGVSPLHF.

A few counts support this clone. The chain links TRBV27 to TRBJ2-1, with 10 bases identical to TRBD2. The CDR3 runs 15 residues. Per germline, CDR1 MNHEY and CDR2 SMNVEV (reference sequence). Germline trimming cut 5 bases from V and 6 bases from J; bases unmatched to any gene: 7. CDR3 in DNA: TGTGCCAGCAGTCTAGCGGGAGCGGTGGGCAATGAGCAGTTCTTC. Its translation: CASSLAGAVGNEQFF.

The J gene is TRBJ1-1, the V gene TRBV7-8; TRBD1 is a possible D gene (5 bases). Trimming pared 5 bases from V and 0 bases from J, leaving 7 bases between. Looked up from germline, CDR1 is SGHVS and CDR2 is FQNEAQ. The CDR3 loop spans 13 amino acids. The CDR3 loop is CASSRQMNTEAFF. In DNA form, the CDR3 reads TGTGCCAGCAGCCGACAGATGAACACTGAAGCTTTCTTT.

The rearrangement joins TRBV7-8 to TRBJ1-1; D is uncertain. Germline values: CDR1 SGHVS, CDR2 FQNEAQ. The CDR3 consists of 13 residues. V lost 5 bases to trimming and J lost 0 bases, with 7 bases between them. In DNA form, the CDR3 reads TGTGCCAGCAGCGTTTACTTGAACACTGAAGCTTTCTTT. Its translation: CASSVYLNTEAFF.

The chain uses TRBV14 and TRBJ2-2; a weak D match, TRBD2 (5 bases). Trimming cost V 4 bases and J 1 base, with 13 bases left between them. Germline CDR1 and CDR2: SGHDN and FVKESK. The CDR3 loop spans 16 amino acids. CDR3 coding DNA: TGTGCCAGCAGCCCCTCTATTGGGAGGAACACCGGGGAGCTGTTTTTT. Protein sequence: CASSPSIGRNTGELFF.

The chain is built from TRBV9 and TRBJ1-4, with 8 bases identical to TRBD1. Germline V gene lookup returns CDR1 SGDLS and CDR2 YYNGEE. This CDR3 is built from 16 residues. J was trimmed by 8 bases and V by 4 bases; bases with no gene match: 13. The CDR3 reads CASSYEIGQGQEKLFF. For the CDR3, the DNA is TGTGCCAGCAGCTATGAGATAGGACAGGGCCAGGAAAAACTGTTTTTT.

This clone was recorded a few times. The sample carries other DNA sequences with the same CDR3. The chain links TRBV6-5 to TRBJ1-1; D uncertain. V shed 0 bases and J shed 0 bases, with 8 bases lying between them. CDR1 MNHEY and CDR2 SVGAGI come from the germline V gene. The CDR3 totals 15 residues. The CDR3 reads CASSYSRLLNTEAFF. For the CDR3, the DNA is TGTGCCAGCAGTTACTCGAGGCTTTTGAACACTGAAGCTTTCTTT.

The CDR3 is CASSRSDRAGTNEKLFF. The DNA for the CDR3 is TGTGCCAGCAGCCGATCAGACAGGGCCGGCACTAATGAAAAACTGTTTTTT. The rearrangement links TRBV7-9 to TRBJ1-4, with 7 bases lining up with TRBD1. Per germline, CDR1 SEHNR and CDR2 FQNEAQ (reference sequence). The CDR3 consists of 17 residues. J was trimmed by 2 bases and V by 5 bases; bases with no gene match: 11.

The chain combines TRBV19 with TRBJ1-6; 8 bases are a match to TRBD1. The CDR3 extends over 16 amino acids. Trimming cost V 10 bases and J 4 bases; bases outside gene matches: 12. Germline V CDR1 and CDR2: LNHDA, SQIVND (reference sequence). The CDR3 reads CATMRQGRSYNSPLHF. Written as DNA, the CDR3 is TGTGCCACCATGAGACAGGGGCGTAGTTATAATTCACCCCTCCACTTT.

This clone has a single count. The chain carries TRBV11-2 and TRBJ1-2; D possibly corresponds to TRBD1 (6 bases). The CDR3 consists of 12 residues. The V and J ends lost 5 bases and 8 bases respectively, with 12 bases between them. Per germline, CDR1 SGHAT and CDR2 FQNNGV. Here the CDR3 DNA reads TGTGCCAGCAGCCGGAACAGGGTCGGCTACACCTTC. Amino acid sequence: CASSRNRVGYTF. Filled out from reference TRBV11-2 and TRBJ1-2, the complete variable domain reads EAGVAQSPRYKIIEKRQSVAFWCNPISGHATLYWYQQILGQGPKLLIQFQNNGVVDDSQLPKDRFSAERLKGVDSTLKIQPAKLEDSAVYLCASSRNRVGYTFGSGTRLTVV.

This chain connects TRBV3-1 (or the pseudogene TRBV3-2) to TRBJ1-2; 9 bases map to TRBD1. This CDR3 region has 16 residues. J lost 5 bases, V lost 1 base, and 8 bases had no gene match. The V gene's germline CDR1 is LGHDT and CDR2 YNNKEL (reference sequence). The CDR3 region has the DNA TGTGCCAGCAGCCAAGTACTGGGGACAGGGCAATATGGCTACACCTTC. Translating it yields CASSQVLGTGQYGYTF.

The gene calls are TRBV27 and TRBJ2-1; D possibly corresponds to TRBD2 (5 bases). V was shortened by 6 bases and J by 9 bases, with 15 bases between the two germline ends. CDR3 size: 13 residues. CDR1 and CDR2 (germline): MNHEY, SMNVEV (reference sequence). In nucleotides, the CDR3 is TGTGCCAGCAGCCTCCGAGGGCGGCGTGAGCAGTTCTTC. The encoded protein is CASSLRGRREQFF.

Here the CDR3 DNA reads TGTGCCAGCAGCTTGCGAACCCAGGGGACTGAAGCTTTCTTT. Encoded protein: CASSLRTQGTEAFF. This chain uses TRBV5-6 with TRBJ1-1; D possibly corresponds to TRBD1 (6 bases). The CDR3 contains 14 residues. V was trimmed by 1 base and J by 5 bases, leaving 12 bases between them. Germline CDR1 reads SGHDT; CDR2 reads YYEEEE.